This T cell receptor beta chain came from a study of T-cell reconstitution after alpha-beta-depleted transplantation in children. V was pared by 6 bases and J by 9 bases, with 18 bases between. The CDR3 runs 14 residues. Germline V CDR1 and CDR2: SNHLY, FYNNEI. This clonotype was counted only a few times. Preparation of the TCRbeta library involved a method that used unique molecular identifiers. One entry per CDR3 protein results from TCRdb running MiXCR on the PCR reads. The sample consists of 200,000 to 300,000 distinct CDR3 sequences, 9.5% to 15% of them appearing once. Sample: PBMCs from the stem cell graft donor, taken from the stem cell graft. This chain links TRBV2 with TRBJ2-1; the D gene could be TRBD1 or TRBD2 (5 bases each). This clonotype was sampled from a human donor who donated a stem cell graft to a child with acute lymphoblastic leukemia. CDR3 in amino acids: CASRRDGTFGEQFF. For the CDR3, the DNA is TGTGCCAGCAGGAGGGACGGGACGTTTGGTGAGCAGTTCTTC.